This TCR beta chain was sequenced in a study of OX40 agonist ivuxolimab in advanced cancers. Trimming pared 5 bases from V and 0 bases from J, leaving 18 bases between. This CDR3 region has 17 residues. Germline values: CDR1 SEHNR, CDR2 FQNEAQ (reference sequence). Libraries were prepared by immunoSEQ multiplex PCR; TCRdb keeps only in-frame clonotypes and omits some of them. Here the sample spans under 85,000 clones, approximately 86% being singletons. This chain joins TRBV7-9 and TRBJ2-3, with a weak D call TRBD2 (5 bases). Sequenced here: CD4+ or CD8+ T cells sorted from blood, sampled in a trial of the OX40 agonist ivuxolimab. The TCR was taken from an adult with an advanced solid tumor such as melanoma, head and neck, liver or kidney cancer. The CDR3 coding sequence is TGTGCCAGCAGCCTCAGACCGGACTGGGGTAGCACAGATACGCAGTATTTT. It codes for CASSLRPDWGSTDTQYF.